This T cell receptor beta chain emerged from a study of tumor-infiltrating lymphocytes in primary liver carcinoma. Study-level background: The study reported T1-T3 N0M0 tumors spanning 4.2 to 10 cm.

CDR3 length: 16 residues. Germline V CDR1 and CDR2: SGHAT, FQNNGV. In addition to blood RNA drawn from unsorted whole blood, germline DNA was extracted. A word on this clonotype: Its antigen remains unknown. A read error may account for a junction end that differs from germline.

Study-level points and caveats: Left bulk and unsorted, the samples did not allow CD4+ and CD8+ repertoires to be compared. Against blood, tumors held a significantly higher top-250-clone fraction (p = 0.039).

TCR beta cDNA was reverse-transcribed from 450 to 500 ng of total RNA. The reaction used a constant-region primer and ProtoScript II reverse transcriptase. ARM-PCR was slightly modified, and three nested multiplex PCR rounds with it gave rise to the TCR beta libraries. For around 10 cycles apiece, the opening two PCR rounds ran with TRBV1-TRBV30 forward primers and a C-beta reverse primer. TCRdb re-called the multiplex PCR reads with MiXCR, one entry per CDR3 protein. The sample shows about 320,000 distinct CDR3 sequences, about 60% of them seen only once. Sequencing input: peripheral blood. The V and J genes are TRBV11-2 and TRBJ2-6; D is possibly TRBD2 (5 bases). The receptor was isolated from a man aged 40-50 years with primary liver carcinoma and hepatitis B virus infection. CDR3: CACSFSESSGANVLTF. CDR3 bases: TGTGCCTGCAGCTTTAGCGAGAGCTCTGGGGCCAACGTCCTGACTTTC.